This T cell receptor beta chain was recovered during a study of T cell repertoires in cytomegalovirus infection. In the study overall: Use of recently identified HLA-C-restricted and well-studied HLA-B-restricted CMV epitopes was part of the study. Matching HLA type and CMV infection were both indicated by public TCR beta signatures. Overall study results and limits: Summed frequency of public TCR beta families distinguished CMV carriers with the relevant HLA. Dominating the ex vivo response were HLA-C-restricted CMV-specific TCR beta clonotypes.

The CDR3 is made up of 13 amino acids. The germline V and J ends were trimmed by 1 base and 6 bases, with 9 bases remaining between them. CDR1 is LGHNT, CDR2 FRNRAP, per germline. About this clonotype itself: The antigen is unknown.

TCRdb redid the calling of the reads with MiXCR, one entry per CDR3 protein. The table includes 600,000 to 700,000 distinct CDR3 sequences, 33% detected once. The clonotype comes from a human donor in good health (CMV status not recorded). Some clones in this sample may be carry-over from other donors' samples. The sample here was cultured PBMCs, taken from culture after CMV antigen stimulation. The chain is built from TRBV12-5 and TRBJ1-1, with D hard to call. CDR3 DNA sequence: TGTGCTAGTGGTTTGGGTCAGGTGTCTGAAGCTTTCTTT. Encoded protein: CASGLGQVSEAFF.